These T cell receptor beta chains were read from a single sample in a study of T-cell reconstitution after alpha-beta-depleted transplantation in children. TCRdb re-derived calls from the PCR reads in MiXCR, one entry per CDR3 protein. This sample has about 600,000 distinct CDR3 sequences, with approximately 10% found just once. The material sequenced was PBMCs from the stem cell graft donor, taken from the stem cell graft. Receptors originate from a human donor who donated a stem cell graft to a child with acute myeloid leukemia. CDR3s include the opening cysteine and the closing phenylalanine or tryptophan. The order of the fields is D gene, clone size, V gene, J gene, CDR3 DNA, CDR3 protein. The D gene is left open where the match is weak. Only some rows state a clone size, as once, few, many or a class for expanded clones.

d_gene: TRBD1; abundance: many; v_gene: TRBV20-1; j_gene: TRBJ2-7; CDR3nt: TGCAGTGCCCAGTGGGGACAGGGGACCTACGAGCAGTACTTC; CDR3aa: CSAQWGQGTYEQYF
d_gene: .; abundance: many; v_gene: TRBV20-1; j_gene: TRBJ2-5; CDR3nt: TGCAGTGCTAGAGGTTGGCAAAGCGCCCAAGAGACCCAGTACTTC; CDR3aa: CSARGWQSAQETQYF
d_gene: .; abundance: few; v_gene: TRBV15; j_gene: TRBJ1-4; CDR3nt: TGTGCCACCAGCAGAGCACAACGTGCAACTAATGAAAAACTGTTTTTT; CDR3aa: CATSRAQRATNEKLFF
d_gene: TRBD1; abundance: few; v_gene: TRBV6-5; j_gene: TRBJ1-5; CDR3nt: TGTGCCAGCAGTTACTTGGGGGGACAGAAAAATCAGCCCCAGCATTTT; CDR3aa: CASSYLGGQKNQPQHF
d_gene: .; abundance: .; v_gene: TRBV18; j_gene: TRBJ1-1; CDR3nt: TGTGCCAGCTCACCTCTTGCCCGGGGGGCTGAGACTGAAGCTTTCTTT; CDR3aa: CASSPLARGAETEAFF
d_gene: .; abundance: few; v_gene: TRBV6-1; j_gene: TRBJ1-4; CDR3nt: TGTGCCAGCAGTGGGACAGCTAAGAATGAAAAACTGTTTTTT; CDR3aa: CASSGTAKNEKLFF
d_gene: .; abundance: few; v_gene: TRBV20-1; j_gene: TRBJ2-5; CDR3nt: TGCAGTGCTAGACTAGTAGTCGCCCAAGAGACCCAGTACTTC; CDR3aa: CSARLVVAQETQYF
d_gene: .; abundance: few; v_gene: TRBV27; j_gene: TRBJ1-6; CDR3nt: TGTGCCAGCAGTTCCCCAGGGCCCAGGGTTGGGTCACCCCTCCACTTT; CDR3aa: CASSSPGPRVGSPLHF
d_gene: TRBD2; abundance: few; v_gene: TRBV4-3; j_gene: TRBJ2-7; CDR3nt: TGCGCCAGCAGCCAGGAATCCCCCAGCGGGAGGTTCGGCTACGAGCAGTACTTC; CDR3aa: CASSQESPSGRFGYEQYF
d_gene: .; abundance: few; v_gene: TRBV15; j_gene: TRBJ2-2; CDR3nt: TGTGCCACCAGCAGGGGCGGTGGGGAGCTGTTTTTT; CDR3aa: CATSRGGGELFF
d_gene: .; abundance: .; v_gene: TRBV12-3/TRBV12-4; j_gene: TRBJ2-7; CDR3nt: TGTGCCAGCAGTCCCCGGGGCGGACGAGCCTACGAGCAGTACTTC; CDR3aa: CASSPRGGRAYEQYF
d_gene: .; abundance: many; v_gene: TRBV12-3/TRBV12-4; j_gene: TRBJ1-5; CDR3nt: TGTGCCAGCAGTCCAGATGGGGGGAGCCAGCCCCAGCATTTT; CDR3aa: CASSPDGGSQPQHF
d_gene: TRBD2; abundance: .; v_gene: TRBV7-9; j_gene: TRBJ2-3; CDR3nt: TGTGCCAGCAGCTTTGGACTAGCGGGGATCACAGATACGCAGTATTTT; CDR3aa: CASSFGLAGITDTQYF
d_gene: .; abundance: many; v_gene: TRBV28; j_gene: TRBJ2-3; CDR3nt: TGTGCCAGCAGCCTACCAGCGGGAGATACGCAGTATTTT; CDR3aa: CASSLPAGDTQYF
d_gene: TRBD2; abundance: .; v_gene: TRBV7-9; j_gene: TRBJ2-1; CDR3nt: TGTGCCAGCAGCCCAGATAGCGGGGGTACCTACAATGAGCAGTTCTTC; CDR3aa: CASSPDSGGTYNEQFF
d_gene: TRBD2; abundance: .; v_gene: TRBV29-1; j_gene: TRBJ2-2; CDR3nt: TGCAGCGTTGAAGCGGGAGGGGGAACCGGGGAGCTGTTTTTT; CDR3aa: CSVEAGGGTGELFF
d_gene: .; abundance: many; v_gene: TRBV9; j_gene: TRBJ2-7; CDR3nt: TGTGCCAGCAGCCTTGGGGGGTTGGGGACCTACGAGCAGTACTTC; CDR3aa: CASSLGGLGTYEQYF
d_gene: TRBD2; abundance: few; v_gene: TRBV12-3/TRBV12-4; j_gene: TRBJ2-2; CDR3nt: TGTGCCAGCAGTTTAGCGGGAGCGGGAGGTCGGACCGGGGAGCTGTTTTTT; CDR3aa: CASSLAGAGGRTGELFF
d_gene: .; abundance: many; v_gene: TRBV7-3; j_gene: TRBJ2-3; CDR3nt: TGTGCCAGCAGTACCTTGAGAGATACGCAGTATTTT; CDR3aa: CASSTLRDTQYF
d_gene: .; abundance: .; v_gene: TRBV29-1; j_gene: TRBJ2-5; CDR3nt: TGCAGCGTTGGGGACTTCCAACAGTACTTC; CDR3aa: CSVGDFQQYF
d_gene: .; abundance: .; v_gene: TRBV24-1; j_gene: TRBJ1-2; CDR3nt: TGTGCCACCAGTGACGGGTGGGGCTACACCTTC; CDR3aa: CATSDGWGYTF
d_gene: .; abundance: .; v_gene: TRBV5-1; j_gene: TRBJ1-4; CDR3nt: TGCGCCAGCAGCTTTACAGGCACTAATGAAAAACTGTTTTTT; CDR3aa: CASSFTGTNEKLFF
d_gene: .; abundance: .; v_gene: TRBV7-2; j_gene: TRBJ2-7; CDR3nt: TGTGCCAGCAGCTCGGACAGGGTGGGACTAGGGAACGAGCAGTACTTC; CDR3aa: CASSSDRVGLGNEQYF
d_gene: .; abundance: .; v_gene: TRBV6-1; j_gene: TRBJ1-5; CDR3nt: TGTGCCAGCAGAGAGGGCATAAATCAGCCCCAGCATTTT; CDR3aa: CASREGINQPQHF
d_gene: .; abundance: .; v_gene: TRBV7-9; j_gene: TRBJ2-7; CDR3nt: TGTGCCAGCAGCTTAGGCTTGTACAGTGACCTCTACGAGCAGTACTTC; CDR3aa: CASSLGLYSDLYEQYF
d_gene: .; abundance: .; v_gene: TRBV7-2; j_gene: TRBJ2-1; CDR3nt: TGTGCCAGCAGCCCTCAGGGACGGGGCGGCAATGAGCAGTTCTTC; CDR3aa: CASSPQGRGGNEQFF
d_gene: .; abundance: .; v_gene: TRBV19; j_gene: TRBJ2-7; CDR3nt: TGTGCCAGTAGTAGAAACAGTGAACCCTACGAGCAGAACTTC; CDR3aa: CASSRNSEPYEQNF
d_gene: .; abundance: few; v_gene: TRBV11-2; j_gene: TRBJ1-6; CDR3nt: TGTGCCAGCAGTTCAGGGCCGGCCTATAATTCACCCCTCCACTTT; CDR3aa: CASSSGPAYNSPLHF
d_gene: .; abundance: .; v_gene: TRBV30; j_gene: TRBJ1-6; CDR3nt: TGTGCCTGGAGGGGGGATGTGGATTCACCCCTCCACTTT; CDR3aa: CAWRGDVDSPLHF
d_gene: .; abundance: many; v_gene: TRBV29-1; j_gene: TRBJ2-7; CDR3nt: TGCAGCGCACTCCTGGTCTACGAGCAGTACTTC; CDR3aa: CSALLVYEQYF
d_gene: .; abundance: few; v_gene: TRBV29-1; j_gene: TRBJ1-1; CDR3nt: TGCAGCGTTAAACGCGACGGGAACACTGAAGCTTTCTTT; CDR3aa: CSVKRDGNTEAFF
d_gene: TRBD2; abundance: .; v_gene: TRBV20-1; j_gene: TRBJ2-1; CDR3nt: TGCAGTACTCGACTAGCGGGAGTACTCAATGAGCAGTTCTTC; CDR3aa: CSTRLAGVLNEQFF
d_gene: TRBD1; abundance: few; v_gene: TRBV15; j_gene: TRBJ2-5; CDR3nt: TGTGCCACCAGCAGCCTAGACAGGGCGCAAGAGACCCAGTACTTC; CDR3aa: CATSSLDRAQETQYF
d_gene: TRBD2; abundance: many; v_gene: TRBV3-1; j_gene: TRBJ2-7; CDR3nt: TGTGCCAGCAGGGGCGTAGGTAGCGGGAGCTACGAGCAGTACTTC; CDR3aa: CASRGVGSGSYEQYF
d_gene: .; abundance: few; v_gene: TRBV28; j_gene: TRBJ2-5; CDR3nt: TGTGCCAGCAGTTTAAGGCGGATTGGGACCCAGTACTTC; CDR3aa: CASSLRRIGTQYF
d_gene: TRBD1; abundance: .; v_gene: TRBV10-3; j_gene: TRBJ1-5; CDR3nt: TGTGCCATCAGTGTCGACAGGGAACAGCCCCAGCATTTT; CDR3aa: CAISVDREQPQHF
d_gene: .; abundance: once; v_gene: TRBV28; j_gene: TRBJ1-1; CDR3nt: TGTGCGAGCCACAGAGGGACGGTGATTACTGAAGCTTTCTTT; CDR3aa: CASHRGTVITEAFF
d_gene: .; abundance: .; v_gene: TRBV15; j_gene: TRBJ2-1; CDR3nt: TGTGCCACCAGCAGAGGTAGGGAGACCTACAATGAGCAGTTCTTC; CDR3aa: CATSRGRETYNEQFF
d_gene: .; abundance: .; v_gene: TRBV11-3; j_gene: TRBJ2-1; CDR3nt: TGTGCCAGCAGCTTAGATGCAGGGACAAGGCAGTTCTTC; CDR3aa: CASSLDAGTRQFF
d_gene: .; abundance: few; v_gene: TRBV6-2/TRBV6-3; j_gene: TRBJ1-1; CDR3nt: TGTGCCAGCAGCCGCCCCGTAACTGAAGCTTTCTTT; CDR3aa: CASSRPVTEAFF
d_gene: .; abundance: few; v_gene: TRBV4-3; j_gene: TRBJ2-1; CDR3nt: TGCGCCAAATCATTCAGGGCAACTTTCTACCTTACAATGAAGCAGTTCTTC; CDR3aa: CAKSFRATFYLTMKQFF
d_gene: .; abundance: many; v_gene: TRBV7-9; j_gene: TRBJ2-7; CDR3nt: TGTGCCAGCAGCCCAGGGCCTCCACGACCCTACGAGCAGTACTTC; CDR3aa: CASSPGPPRPYEQYF
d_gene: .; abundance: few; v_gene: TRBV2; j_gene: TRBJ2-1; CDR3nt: TGTGCCAGCAGTGAAGCCGGGGTTCCGGGGGAGCAGTTCTTC; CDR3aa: CASSEAGVPGEQFF
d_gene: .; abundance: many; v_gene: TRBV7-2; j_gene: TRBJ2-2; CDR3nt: TGTGCCAGCAGCCAGACCGGACAAACCACCGGGGAGCTGTTTTTT; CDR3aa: CASSQTGQTTGELFF
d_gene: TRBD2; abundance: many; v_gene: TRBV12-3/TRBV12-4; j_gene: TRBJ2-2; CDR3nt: TGTGCCAGCAGTTTCGGGGGGTCTGACACCGGGGAGCTGTTTTTT; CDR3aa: CASSFGGSDTGELFF
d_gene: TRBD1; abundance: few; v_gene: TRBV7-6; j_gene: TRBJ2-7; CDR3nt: TGTGCCAGCAGCTTAGGGACAGGGGGTCGGTACGAGCAGTACTTC; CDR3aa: CASSLGTGGRYEQYF
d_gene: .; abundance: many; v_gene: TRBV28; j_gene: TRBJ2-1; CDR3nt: TGTGCCAGCAGGACTTACAATGAGCAGTTCTTC; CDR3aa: CASRTYNEQFF
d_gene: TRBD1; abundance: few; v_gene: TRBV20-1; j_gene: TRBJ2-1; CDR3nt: TGCAGTGCTAGGACTATGCGTCCGGGACAGGGGTCGAATGAGCAGTTCTTC; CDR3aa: CSARTMRPGQGSNEQFF
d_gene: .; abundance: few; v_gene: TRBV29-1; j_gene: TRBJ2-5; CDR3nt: TGCAGCGTTGAAGATGTGTACCAAGAGACCCAGTACTTC; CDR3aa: CSVEDVYQETQYF
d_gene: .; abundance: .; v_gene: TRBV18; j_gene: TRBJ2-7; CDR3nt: TGTGCCAGCTCACCCACGATGGATGGTTTTGGGATCAAGCAGTACTTC; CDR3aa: CASSPTMDGFGIKQYF
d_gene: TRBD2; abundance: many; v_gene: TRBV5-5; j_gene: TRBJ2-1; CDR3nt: TGTGCCAGCAGCTCCTATCGACTAGCGGGCTACAATGAGCAGTTCTTC; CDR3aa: CASSSYRLAGYNEQFF
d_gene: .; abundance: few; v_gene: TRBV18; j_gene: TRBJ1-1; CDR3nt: TGTGCCAGCTCACCCATGGGACTCTCGGAGGTAGGCACTGAAGCTTTCTTT; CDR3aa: CASSPMGLSEVGTEAFF
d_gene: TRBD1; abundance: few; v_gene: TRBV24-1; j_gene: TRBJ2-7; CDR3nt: TGTGCCACCGGACAGGGTTTCGAGCAGTACTTC; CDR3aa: CATGQGFEQYF
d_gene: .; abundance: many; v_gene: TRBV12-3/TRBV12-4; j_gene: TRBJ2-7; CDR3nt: TGTGCCAGCACCACAATAGGGCCTAGCTCCTACGAGCAGTACTTC; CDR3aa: CASTTIGPSSYEQYF
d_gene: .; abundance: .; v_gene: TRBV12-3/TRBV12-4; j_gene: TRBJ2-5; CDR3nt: TGTGCCAGCAGCCCCGGAGGAGTAATCGAAGAGACCCAGTACTTC; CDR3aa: CASSPGGVIEETQYF